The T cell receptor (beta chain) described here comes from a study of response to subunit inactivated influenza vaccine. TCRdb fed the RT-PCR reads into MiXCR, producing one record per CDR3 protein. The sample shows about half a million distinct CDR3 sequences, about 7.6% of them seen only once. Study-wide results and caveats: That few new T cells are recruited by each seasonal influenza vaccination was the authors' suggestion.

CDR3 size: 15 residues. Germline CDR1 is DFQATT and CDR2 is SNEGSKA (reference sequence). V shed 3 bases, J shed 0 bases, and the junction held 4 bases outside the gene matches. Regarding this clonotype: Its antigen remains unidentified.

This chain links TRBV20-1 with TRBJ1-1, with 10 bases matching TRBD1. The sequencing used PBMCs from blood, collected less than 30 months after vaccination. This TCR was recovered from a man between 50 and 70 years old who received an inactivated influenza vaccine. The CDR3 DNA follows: TGCAGTGCTAGGGGGGACAGGGGTGTGAACACTGAAGCTTTCTTT. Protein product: CSARGDRGVNTEAFF.